This TCR beta chain stems from a study of response to subunit inactivated influenza vaccine. Study findings and constraints: New T cells are recruited in small numbers by each seasonal influenza vaccination, according to the authors' suggestion.

MiXCR, run by TCRdb on the RT-PCR reads, gives a single entry per CDR3 protein. The profile covers hundreds of thousands of distinct CDR3 sequences, with about 15% appearing a single time and more than 9% taken by the ten largest. In its sample, this clonotype was seen a few times. Its antigen remains unknown. CDR3 length equals 16 residues. Unmatched junction bases numbered 5, after V lost 2 bases and J lost 1 base. From germline, CDR1 is SGHTS and CDR2 YDEGEE. The material was PBMCs from blood, obtained roughly 13 days after vaccination. The clonotype was recovered from a middle-aged man who received an inactivated influenza vaccine. This chain uses TRBV5-8 with TRBJ2-7; 11 bases align to TRBD1. The CDR3 sequence is CASSFPGQGGSYEQYF. CDR3 sequence (DNA): TGTGCCAGCAGCTTTCCGGGACAGGGGGGTTCCTACGAGCAGTACTTC.